Each of the 32 T cell receptor beta chains below was sequenced from the same sample in a study of blood T cell repertoires in COVID-19. Measured with immunoSEQ multiplex PCR; TCRdb has only the in-frame clones, and not every one. The profile shows over 250,000 clones, about 80% of them singletons. Sequencing used peripheral blood. These receptors came from a woman of 80 years or more with acute or convalescent COVID-19.

The chain joins TRBV6-5 to TRBJ1-2; 10 bases align to TRBD1. This CDR3 spans 15 amino acids. With V trimmed by 6 bases and J by 4 bases, 8 bases remained unmatched. Germline CDR1 reads MNHEY; CDR2 reads SVGAGI. DNA of the CDR3: TGTGCCAGCAGCCTCCGGGACAGGGGTGCCTATGGCTACACCTTC. This codes for CASSLRDRGAYGYTF.

The chain carries TRBV11-2 and TRBJ2-7; TRBD2 matches at 8 bases. CDR1 SGHAT and CDR2 FQNNGV come from the germline V gene. The CDR3 covers 14 residues. The junction had 1 base not matched to a gene; V was cut back by 1 base and J by 2 bases. CDR3 sequence reads: CASSLAGGPYEQYF. In nucleotides, the CDR3 is TGTGCCAGCAGCTTAGCGGGGGGGCCCTACGAGCAGTACTTC. Complete variable domain (other parts from reference TRBV11-2 and TRBJ2-7): EAGVAQSPRYKIIEKRQSVAFWCNPISGHATLYWYQQILGQGPKLLIQFQNNGVVDDSQLPKDRFSAERLKGVDSTLKIQPAKLEDSAVYLCASSLAGGPYEQYFGPGTRLTVT.

V usage is TRBV6-5 and J usage is TRBJ1-2; TRBD1 is a possible D gene (6 bases). V lost 7 bases to trimming and J lost 5 bases, with 20 bases between them. The germline V gene encodes CDR1 MNHEY and CDR2 SVGAGI. The CDR3 spans 15 residues. The DNA of the CDR3 is TGTGCCAGCATCCTGGGGGGGGGCGCCCTTTATGGCTACACCTTC. Translation: CASILGGGALYGYTF.

The chain carries TRBV10-3 and TRBJ1-6; D not resolved. The germline CDR1 and CDR2 sequences are ENHRY and SYGVKD. The CDR3 sequence is 15 residues long. V lost 6 bases and J lost 3, with 12 bases in between. The CDR3 coding sequence is TGTGCCATCAGCGTTAACAGCGGCTATAATTCACCCCTCCACTTT. It codes for CAISVNSGYNSPLHF.

This chain connects TRBV6-6 to TRBJ1-3, with unresolved D. Germline V gives CDR1 MNHNY, CDR2 SVGAGI (reference sequence). This CDR3 contains 12 residues. The CDR3 loop is CATRAAGNTIYF. CDR3 nucleotides: TGTGCTACTAGGGCTGCCGGAAACACCATATATTTT.

V is TRBV5-8 and J is TRBJ2-2; TRBD1 matches at 9 bases. The germline V gene encodes CDR1 SGHTS and CDR2 YDEGEE. Germline trimming cut 2 bases from V and 7 bases from J; bases unmatched to any gene: 12. There are 17 residues in the CDR3. The CDR3 here is CASSLNPGTGIYGELFF. In DNA, the CDR3 is TGTGCCAGCAGCTTAAACCCCGGGACAGGGATTTACGGGGAGCTGTTTTTT.

This clone showed up just a few times. Its ends do not fully match the called genes, so a read error is possible. V and J are TRBV6-1 and TRBJ2-1, with D possibly matching TRBD1 (7 bases). Germline V gene sequence: CDR1 MNHNS, CDR2 SASEGT. CDR3 length: 15 amino acids. CDR3: CASTEMGGQLLEQFF. The CDR3 region has the DNA TGTGCCAGCACTGAAATGGGGGGACAGCTACTCGAGCAGTTCTTC.

The gene calls are TRBV19 and TRBJ1-5, with D perhaps matching TRBD1 (5 bases). V lost 6 bases and J lost 3, with 21 bases in between. The CDR3 runs 17 residues. The germline V gene encodes CDR1 LNHDA and CDR2 SQIVND (reference sequence). The DNA of the CDR3 is TGTGCCAGTAGCCGCCCCTCTGGTCAGGGTATCAATCAGCCCCAGCATTTT. This gives the protein CASSRPSGQGINQPQHF.

CDR3 bases: TGTGCCAGCTCACCGACAGTCCTAAATGAAAAACTGTTTTTT. Its translation is CASSPTVLNEKLFF. The chain employs TRBV18 and TRBJ1-4; D perhaps matches TRBD1 (5 bases). CDR1 is KGHSH, CDR2 LQKENI, per germline. The CDR3 has 14 residues. V lost 3 bases and J lost 5, with 10 bases in between. The full variable domain, in which reference TRBV18 and TRBJ1-4 provide the parts outside the CDR3, is NAGVMQNPRHLVRRRGQEARLRCSPMKGHSHVYWYRQLPEEGLKFMVYLQKENIIDESGMPKERFSAEFPKEGPSILRIQQVVRGDSAAYFCASSPTVLNEKLFFGSGTQLSVL.

This clone has a single count. The rearrangement uses TRBV6-5 and TRBJ1-2, with 10 bases that match TRBD1. Germline CDR1 is MNHEY and CDR2 is SVGAGI. The CDR3 loop spans 13 amino acids. The junction had 6 bases not matched to a gene; V was cut back by 7 bases and J by 7 bases. The CDR3 loop reads CASTRQGALGYTF. The CDR3 DNA sequence: TGTGCCAGCACCCGACAGGGGGCACTTGGCTACACCTTC.

The gene calls are TRBV5-1 and TRBJ1-2, with TRBD1 as a possible D gene (5 bases). Deletions cut 0 bases from V and 4 bases from J, with 16 bases between. The CDR3 covers 16 residues. Per germline, CDR1 SGHRS and CDR2 YFSETQ. Here the CDR3 DNA reads TGCGCCAGCAGCTTGGTATCTCGGTGGGACTCCTATGGCTACACCTTC. This encodes CASSLVSRWDSYGYTF.

The gene calls are TRBV3-1 (or the pseudogene TRBV3-2) and TRBJ2-2, with D tentatively TRBD2 (5 bases). This CDR3 region has 18 residues. Deletions cut 1 base from V and 3 bases from J, with 18 bases between. Germline CDR1 and CDR2: LGHDT and YNNKEL (reference sequence). The CDR3: CASSQGAGRVDDTGELFF. CDR3 sequence (DNA): TGTGCCAGCAGCCAAGGGGCGGGTAGGGTTGATGACACCGGGGAGCTGTTTTTT.

The chain employs TRBV6-1 and TRBJ1-6; 7 bases are a match to TRBD1. Trimming at V came to 4 bases and at J to 1 base, leaving 4 bases not matched to a gene. The germline CDR1 and CDR2 sequences are MNHNS and SASEGT. The CDR3 consists of 16 residues. This CDR3 is CASSGDRISYNSPLHF. The CDR3 region has the DNA TGTGCCAGCAGTGGGGACAGAATTTCCTATAATTCACCCCTCCACTTT.

The chain employs TRBV29-1 and TRBJ1-2, with a possible D match to TRBD1 (5 bases). The CDR3 totals 14 residues. Trimming shortened V by 4 bases and J by 1 base, and 13 bases separated the two germline ends. The germline V gene has CDR1 SQVTM and CDR2 ANQGSEA. The CDR3 DNA reads TGCAGCGTTGGAATACACCAGGGTAACTATGGCTACACCTTC. Its protein product is CSVGIHQGNYGYTF.

This clone has a handful of counts. This sequence joins TRBV5-1 and TRBJ1-3; D gene ambiguous. The CDR3 length is 14 residues. V dropped 4 bases and J dropped 0 bases, with 8 bases sitting between them. In germline, CDR1 is SGHRS, CDR2 YFSETQ. This chain's CDR3 is CASSTGGSGNTIYF. The DNA for the CDR3 is TGCGCCAGCAGCACGGGTGGCTCTGGAAACACCATATATTTT.

The chain combines TRBV27 with TRBJ1-2, with D perhaps TRBD1 (6 bases). V shed 2 bases and J shed 4 bases, with 20 bases lying between them. The CDR3 extends over 17 amino acids. The V gene's germline CDR1 is MNHEY and CDR2 SMNVEV (reference sequence). CDR3 amino acids: CASSLTGLGRPIYGYTF. The DNA for the CDR3 is TGTGCCAGCAGTTTAACAGGGCTAGGGCGGCCGATCTATGGCTACACCTTC.

This clone was seen more than once but under ten times. The rearrangement links TRBV7-8 to TRBJ1-5; D is unclear. The V end lost 0 bases, the J end lost 3 bases, and 9 bases lay between the germline ends. Germline CDR1 reads SGHVS; CDR2 reads FQNEAQ. The CDR3 covers 15 residues. The CDR3 sequence is CASSLASQANQPQHF. In nucleotides, the CDR3 is TGTGCCAGCAGCTTAGCTTCCCAGGCCAATCAGCCCCAGCATTTT.

CDR3 region: CASRGDYSSTDTQYF. The CDR3 DNA sequence: TGTGCCAGCAGAGGGGATTACTCTAGCACAGATACGCAGTATTTT. The chain combines TRBV6-5 with TRBJ2-3; D possibly corresponds to TRBD1 (5 bases). In germline, CDR1 is MNHEY, CDR2 SVGAGI. The CDR3 loop spans 15 amino acids. Trimming shortened V by 6 bases and J by 0 bases, and 13 bases separated the two germline ends.

To note about this clone: This is likely an artifact of a read error, given a far larger clone one base away. The chain recombines TRBV7-2 with TRBJ1-1, with no clear D. The V end was cut by 2 bases, the J end by 1 base, with 5 bases between. The germline V gene encodes CDR1 SGHTA and CDR2 FQGNSA. CDR3 length: 13 residues. The CDR3 region has the DNA TGTGCCAGCAGCTTAAGACAGAACACTGAAGCTTTCTTT. It is translated as CASSLRQNTEAFF.

The genes are TRBV12-3 or TRBV12-4 and TRBJ1-4; no clear D. The V gene lost 3 bases and the J gene lost 5 bases, with 4 bases spanning the gap. The CDR3 extends over 12 amino acids. In DNA form, the CDR3 reads TGTGCCAGCAGTTTCCTAAATGAAAAACTGTTTTTT. It codes for CASSFLNEKLFF.

The chain links TRBV6-5 to TRBJ1-1; no clear D gene. This CDR3 is built from 11 residues. Per germline, CDR1 MNHEY and CDR2 SVGAGI. Trimming removed 4 bases at V and 7 bases at J, with 7 bases between. The CDR3 protein is CASSSVGEAFF. CDR3 nucleotide sequence: TGTGCCAGCAGTTCGGTTGGTGAAGCTTTCTTT.

With respect to this clone: At one boundary the junction diverges from the germline segment, which might be a read error. The sample has other DNA sequences that encode this CDR3 too. The gene calls are TRBV18 and TRBJ1-1; D not certain. The CDR3 spans 14 residues. The germline V gene encodes CDR1 KGHSH and CDR2 LQKENI. DNA of the CDR3: TGTGCCAGTTCACCACCCCAGGCGGGCACTGAAGCTTTCTTT. Encoded protein: CASSPPQAGTEAFF.

This chain connects TRBV6-5 to TRBJ2-7; a weak D match, TRBD1 (6 bases). The CDR3 extends over 15 amino acids. Germline-derived CDR1 and CDR2 are MNHEY and SVGAGI. V dropped 6 bases and J dropped 4 bases, with 19 bases sitting between them. This CDR3 is CASSPPGQYSYEQYF. The CDR3, as DNA: TGTGCCAGCAGCCCCCCGGGACAATATTCTTACGAGCAGTACTTC.

The chain joins TRBV3-1 (or the pseudogene TRBV3-2) to TRBJ1-6; TRBD1 aligns across 9 bases. From germline, CDR1 is LGHDT and CDR2 YNNKEL (reference sequence). V lost 4 bases and J lost 7; bases outside the gene matches: 8. CDR3 length: 16 residues. CDR3 in DNA: TGTGCCAGCAGCCGGGGGACAGGGATGGGGAATTCACCCCTCCACTTT. It yields the protein CASSRGTGMGNSPLHF.

The V call is TRBV19, the J call TRBJ2-7; a possible D gene is TRBD2 (6 bases). Germline V gene data show CDR1 as LNHDA and CDR2 as SQIVND (reference sequence). The CDR3 extends over 14 amino acids. V was pared by 5 bases and J by 4 bases, with 15 bases between. The CDR3, as DNA: TGTGCCAGTAGTCCCTCCGGGGGAAGGTACGAGCAGTACTTC. This gives the protein CASSPSGGRYEQYF.

This chain connects TRBV5-4 to TRBJ1-1; TRBD1 matches 12 bases. V was pared by 4 bases and J by 1 base, with 17 bases of the junction left unmatched. Germline lookup yields CDR1 SGHNT and CDR2 YYREEE (reference sequence). The CDR3 covers 20 residues. The CDR3 region is CASSPRSGTGGAEWNTEAFF. In nucleotides, the CDR3 is TGTGCCAGCAGCCCAAGGTCCGGGACAGGGGGCGCCGAATGGAACACTGAAGCTTTCTTT.

The sample holds a few counts of this clone. The chain uses TRBV5-1 and TRBJ2-3, with 9 bases identical to TRBD2. V lost 0 bases to trimming and J lost 5 bases; unmatched junction nucleotides: 1. The CDR3 is 14 residues long. Germline CDR1 SGHRS, CDR2 YFSETQ. Here the CDR3 reads CASSLDSGRDTQYF. The CDR3 nucleotides read TGCGCCAGCAGCTTGGATAGCGGGAGAGATACGCAGTATTTT. The variable domain in full, with the rest retrieved from reference TRBV5-1 and TRBJ2-3, is KAGVTQTPRYLIKTRGQQVTLSCSPISGHRSVSWYQQTPGQGLQFLFEYFSETQRNKGNFPGRFSGRQFSNSRSEMNVSTLELGDSALYLCASSLDSGRDTQYFGPGTRLTVL.

The chain carries TRBV7-2 and TRBJ2-3; maybe TRBD2 (6 bases). Trimming pared 6 bases from V and 0 bases from J, leaving 19 bases between. Germline CDR1 reads SGHTA; CDR2 reads FQGNSA. The CDR3 totals 17 residues. The CDR3 DNA sequence: TGTGCCAGCAGGCCAACCTGGACTATTATTAGCACAGATACGCAGTATTTT. Its translation: CASRPTWTIISTDTQYF. The full variable domain, completed using reference TRBV7-2 and TRBJ2-3, is GAGVSQSPSNKVTEKGKDVELRCDPISGHTALYWYRQSLGQGLEFLIYFQGNSAPDKSGLPSDRFSAERTGGSVSTLTIQRTQQEDSAVYLCASRPTWTIISTDTQYFGPGTRLTVL.

This clone was detected a few times. This rearrangement joins TRBV7-8 to TRBJ1-4; D may be TRBD1 (5 bases). Germline CDR1 and CDR2: SGHVS and FQNEAQ. This CDR3 region has 13 residues. V lost 5 bases and J 5 bases, leaving 9 bases between the germline ends. Here the CDR3 DNA reads TGTGCCAGCAGCAGGGGCCTAAATGAAAAACTGTTTTTT. Protein product: CASSRGLNEKLFF.

This clone was seen a handful of times. The chain uses TRBV10-1 and TRBJ1-5, with D maybe TRBD1 (5 bases). The CDR3 is 14 amino acids. V lost 9 bases, J lost 3 bases, and 15 bases lay in between. Germline V CDR1 and CDR2: WNHNN, SYGVQD (reference sequence). The CDR3 DNA is TGCGCCAGAGGTCGGCAGGGCCACAATCAGCCCCAGCATTTT. This sequence encodes CARGRQGHNQPQHF.

To note about this clone: Other DNA sequences from this sample encode an identical CDR3 as well. The CDR3 DNA reads as TGTGCCAGCAGTGAGGCGCGCGGGGCCTACAATGAGCAGTTCTTC. Protein product: CASSEARGAYNEQFF. The rearrangement joins TRBV2 to TRBJ2-1; D might be TRBD2 (6 bases). Germline loops: CDR1 SNHLY, CDR2 FYNNEI. V lost 3 bases and J lost 2, with 11 bases in between. The CDR3 sequence is 15 residues long.

As for this clone: At one boundary the junction diverges from the germline segment, which might be a read error. The DNA for the CDR3 is TGTGCCACCAGTGGGGGGGGCTTAGGCACAGGTACGCAGTATTTT. It yields the protein CATSGGGLGTGTQYF. The chain couples TRBV24-1 to TRBJ2-3; weak D call: TRBD2 (7 bases). CDR3 length: 15 residues. The germline gives CDR1 KGHDR, CDR2 SFDVKD.